A selection of T cell receptor beta chains follows, all from one sample in a study of T cell responses to AZD1222 COVID-19 vaccine. TCRdb's copy holds only in-frame clones and misses some; the assay was immunoSEQ multiplex PCR. In the table there are 85,000 to 120,000 clones, about nine tenths of which are singletons. The starting material was peripheral blood, obtained 28 days after the second AZD1222 dose. These receptors were collected from an adult who received the AZD1222 COVID-19 vaccine. The CDR3 runs from the conserved cysteine through the conserved F or W.

length: 12; V: TRBV12-3/TRBV12-4; CDR3: CASSPGLYGYTF
length: 12; V: TRBV7-9; CDR3: CASSLGSLEQYF
length: 14; V: TRBV6-2/TRBV6-3; CDR3: CASSKGSSYNEQFF
length: 13; V: TRBV12-3/TRBV12-4; CDR3: CASGDRRDYEQYF
length: 14; V: TRBV11-2; CDR3: CASSLTRQGETQYF
length: 11; V: TRBV5-4; CDR3: CASSDGTELFF
length: 13; V: TRBV4-3; CDR3: CASSPGAADTQYF
length: 14; V: TRBV10-3; CDR3: CATALGTYPNEQFF
length: 15; V: TRBV10-1; CDR3: CASNVNSLGNTEAFF
length: 13; V: TRBV7-2; CDR3: CASSWESNQPQHF
length: 15; V: TRBV5-4; CDR3: CASSLEGTRREKLFF
length: 13; V: TRBV6-5; CDR3: CASREGFSTEAFF
length: 13; V: TRBV29-1; CDR3: CSVDRAPKDGYTF
length: 14; V: TRBV27; CDR3: CASSSDRVSYEQYF
length: 11; V: TRBV6-6; CDR3: CATEWNNEQFF
length: 12; V: TRBV19; CDR3: CASNHRGNEQFF
length: 16; V: TRBV11-2; CDR3: CASSLQGTGGGSSQYF
length: 12; V: TRBV19; CDR3: CASSTRLYGYTF
length: 15; V: TRBV24-1; CDR3: CATSGTAGAYNEQFF
length: 12; V: TRBV6-6; CDR3: CASRARGNTIYF
length: 11; V: TRBV12-3/TRBV12-4; CDR3: CASRSGEKLFF
length: 15; V: TRBV18; CDR3: CASSPRTGVRNEQFF
length: 17; V: TRBV4-3; CDR3: CASISGALNHSNQPQHF
length: 14; V: TRBV5-4; CDR3: CASSQEGGNTEAFF
length: 13; V: TRBV6-5; CDR3: CASSPRRGREQYF
length: 11; V: TRBV16; CDR3: CASSQLKGYTF
length: 12; V: TRBV7-2; CDR3: CASSTPRWGYTF
length: 14; V: TRBV7-6; CDR3: CASSFRASASEQFF
length: 11; V: TRBV7-9; CDR3: CASSFEVEQFF
length: 12; V: TRBV3-1/TRBV3-2; CDR3: CASSQDVQGQYF
length: 14; V: TRBV13; CDR3: CASSRGGINQPQHF
length: 14; V: TRBV24-1; CDR3: CATSEGGANTEAFF
length: 15; V: TRBV7-9; CDR3: CASSPKIATNEKLFF
length: 13; V: TRBV24-1; CDR3: CATSDLDNQPQHF
length: 13; V: TRBV19; CDR3: CASSIGLDQPQHF
length: 14; V: TRBV25-1; CDR3: CASSRRDMSYEQYF
length: 15; V: TRBV14; CDR3: CASSQDTGGLYGYTF
length: 13; V: TRBV29-1; CDR3: CSVAQGAGMEAFF
length: 14; V: TRBV19; CDR3: CASSTGTGGETQYF
length: 17; V: TRBV4-3; CDR3: CASSQGWASGAYNEQFF
length: 14; V: TRBV18; CDR3: CASSPGTGDQPQHF
length: 15; V: TRBV6-5; CDR3: CASSYSRGMNTEAFF
length: 15; V: TRBV7-2; CDR3: CASSLGIRNNSPLHF
length: 15; V: TRBV11-2; CDR3: CASSLGDRPFYGYTF
length: 13; V: TRBV15; CDR3: CATSRDPADTQYF